The following is a T cell receptor beta chain sequence with its context. The authors' processing: Reference gene primers were amplified, and this amplification served to estimate nucleated cell counts. Assay used: immunoSEQ multiplex PCR; TCRdb lists only in-frame clones, some missing. V and J calls and clone size come straight from that table; D and trimming were deduced from the DNA. The sample consists of about 130,000 clones, 80% to 90% of them appearing once. This specimen comes from a study of blood T cell repertoires in COVID-19. Across the whole study: The United States, Italy and Spain provided the acute and convalescent COVID-19 samples. PBMCs, B-cell-depleted T cells, or T cells were the source of the cDNA or gDNA that made up the material.

Trimming shortened V by 5 bases and J by 4 bases, and 11 bases separated the two germline ends. The CDR3 runs 13 residues. The source of this sequence is a woman aged 55-70 years with acute or convalescent COVID-19. Sequencing input: peripheral blood. The chain employs TRBV12-3 or TRBV12-4 and TRBJ1-2; D not certain. CDR3 sequence: CASSRESIYGYTF. The CDR3 bases are TGTGCCAGCAGTCGCGAATCAATCTATGGCTACACCTTC.